The rows below give T cell receptor beta chains drawn from one sample of a study of PD-1 blockade in classical Hodgkin lymphoma. Sequencing was performed with immunoSEQ multiplex PCR; in TCRdb, only in-frame clones are kept and a portion is missing. The sample holds around 28,000 clones, approximately 86% seen once. The sequencing used CD4+ T cells from blood, collected before the fourth cycle of nivolumab. Source of these receptors: a human donor with classical Hodgkin lymphoma. Both conserved end residues are part of each CDR3.

CDR3 protein	V gene
CASSVWIEQYF	TRBV25-1
CASSLGKQGPYSYEQYF	TRBV5-1
CASSDQFF	TRBV28
CASSWTGKNEQFF	TRBV7-9
CAISDPLHGETQYF	TRBV10-3
CASSEGQVTEAFF	TRBV6-1
CAGSNPGTRGLYEQYF	TRBV28
CASSQPLTRQAGVSGNTIYF	TRBV4-1
CASSAAGTSGGLYF	TRBV10-2
CASVSGGPAGELFF	TRBV27
CASSVGLAGYTGELFF	TRBV5-1
CASSSGDRGRRGGYTF	TRBV6-5
CASSSPPHRREQYF	TRBV27
CASSQGAARPVLPYPIRYEQYF	TRBV4-1
CASRQAPFEKLFF	TRBV4-1
CASSRQGWLRFF	TRBV28